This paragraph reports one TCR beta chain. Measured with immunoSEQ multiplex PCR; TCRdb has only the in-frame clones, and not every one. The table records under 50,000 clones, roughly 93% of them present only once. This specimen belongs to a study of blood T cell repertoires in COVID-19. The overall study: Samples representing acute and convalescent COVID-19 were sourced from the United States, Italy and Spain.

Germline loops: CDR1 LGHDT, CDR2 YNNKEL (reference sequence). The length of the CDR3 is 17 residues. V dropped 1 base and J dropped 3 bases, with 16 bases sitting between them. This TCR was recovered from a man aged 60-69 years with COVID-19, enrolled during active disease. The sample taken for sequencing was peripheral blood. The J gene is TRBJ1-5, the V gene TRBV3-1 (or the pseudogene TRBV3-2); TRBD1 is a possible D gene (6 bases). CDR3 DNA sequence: TGTGCCAGCAGCCAAGGTCCGGGGGGCATGGACAATCAGCCCCAGCATTTT. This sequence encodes CASSQGPGGMDNQPQHF.